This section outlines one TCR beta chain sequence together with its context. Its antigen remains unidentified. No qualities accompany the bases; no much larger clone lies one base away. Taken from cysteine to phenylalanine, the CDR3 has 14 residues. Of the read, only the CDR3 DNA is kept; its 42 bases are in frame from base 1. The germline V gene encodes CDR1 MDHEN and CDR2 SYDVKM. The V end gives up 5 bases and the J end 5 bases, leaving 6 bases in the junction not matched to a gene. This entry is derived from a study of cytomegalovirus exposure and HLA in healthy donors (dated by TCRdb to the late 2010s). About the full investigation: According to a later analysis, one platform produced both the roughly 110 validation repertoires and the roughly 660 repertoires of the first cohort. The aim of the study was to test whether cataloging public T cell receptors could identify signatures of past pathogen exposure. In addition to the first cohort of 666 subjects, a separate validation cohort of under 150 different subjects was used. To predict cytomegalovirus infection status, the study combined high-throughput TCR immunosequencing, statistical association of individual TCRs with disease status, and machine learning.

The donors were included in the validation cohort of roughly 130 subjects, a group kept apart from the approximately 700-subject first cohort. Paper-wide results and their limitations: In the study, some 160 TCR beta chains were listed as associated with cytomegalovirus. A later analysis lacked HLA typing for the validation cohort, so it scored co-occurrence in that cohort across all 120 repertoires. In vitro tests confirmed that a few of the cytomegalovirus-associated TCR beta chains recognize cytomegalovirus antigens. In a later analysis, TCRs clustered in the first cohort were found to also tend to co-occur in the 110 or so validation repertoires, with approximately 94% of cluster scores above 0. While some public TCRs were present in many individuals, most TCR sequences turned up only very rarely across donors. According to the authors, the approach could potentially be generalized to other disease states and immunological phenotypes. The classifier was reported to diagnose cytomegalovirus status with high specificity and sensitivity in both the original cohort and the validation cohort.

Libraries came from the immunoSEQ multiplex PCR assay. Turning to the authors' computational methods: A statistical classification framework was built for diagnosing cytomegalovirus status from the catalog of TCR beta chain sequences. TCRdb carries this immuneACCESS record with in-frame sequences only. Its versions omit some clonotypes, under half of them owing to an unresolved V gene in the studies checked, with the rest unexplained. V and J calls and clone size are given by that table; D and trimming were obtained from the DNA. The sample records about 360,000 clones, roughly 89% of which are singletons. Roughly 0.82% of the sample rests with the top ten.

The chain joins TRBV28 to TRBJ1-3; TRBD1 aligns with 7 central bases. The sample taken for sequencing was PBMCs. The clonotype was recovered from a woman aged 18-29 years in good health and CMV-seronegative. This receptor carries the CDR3 CASSPLDRRNTIYF. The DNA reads TGTGCCAGCAGTCCATTGGACAGGAGAAACACCATATATTTT.